A selection of T cell receptor beta chains follows, all from one sample in a study of T cell responses to AZD1222 COVID-19 vaccine. The table came from immunoSEQ multiplex PCR; TCRdb's copy has only in-frame clones and leaves some out. The sample lists 150,000 to 200,000 clones; about 92% were seen once. The sequenced sample was peripheral blood, obtained 28 days after the second AZD1222 dose. Receptors were obtained from an adult who received the AZD1222 COVID-19 vaccine. CDR3s include the opening cysteine and the closing phenylalanine or tryptophan. The D gene is left open where the match is weak.

v_gene,len,d_gene,j_gene,CDR3aa,CDR3nt
TRBV15,15,TRBD1,TRBJ1-5,CATRGGDRPNQPQHF,TGTGCCACCAGAGGAGGGGACAGGCCTAATCAGCCCCAGCATTTT
TRBV25-1,15,-,TRBJ2-6,CASSESGRGANVLTF,TGTGCCAGCAGTGAGTCCGGTCGTGGGGCCAACGTCCTGACTTTC
TRBV6-6,16,TRBD2,TRBJ2-7,CASGPGGGAPSYEQYF,TGTGCCAGCGGCCCGGGGGGAGGGGCCCCATCCTACGAGCAGTACTTC
TRBV5-1,14,TRBD1,TRBJ2-7,CASSFGDSGDEQYF,TGCGCCAGCAGCTTTGGGGACAGCGGCGACGAGCAGTACTTC
TRBV6-5,14,TRBD2,TRBJ2-1,CASIGGAGGNEQFF,TGTGCCAGCATTGGAGGGGCGGGAGGAAATGAGCAGTTCTTC
TRBV5-4,14,-,TRBJ1-4,CASHRPGTNEKLFF,TGTGCCAGCCACCGGCCGGGGACTAATGAAAAACTGTTTTTT
TRBV27,13,TRBD1,TRBJ1-1,CASSFDRGTEAFF,TGTGCCAGCAGTTTTGACAGGGGCACTGAAGCTTTCTTT
TRBV28,13,-,TRBJ1-4,CASIGGMGEKLFF,TGTGCCAGCATAGGGGGGATGGGGGAAAAACTGTTTTTT
TRBV18,14,TRBD1,TRBJ1-2,CASSPQGTGNGYTF,TGTGCCAGCTCACCACAAGGGACAGGGAATGGCTACACCTTC
TRBV11-2,16,TRBD1,TRBJ1-1,CASSLAGRGRSTEAFF,TGTGCCAGCAGCTTAGCTGGCAGGGGGAGAAGCACTGAAGCTTTCTTT